This T cell receptor (beta chain) originates from a study of cytomegalovirus exposure and HLA in healthy donors (dated by TCRdb to 2016 to 2017). Regarding the study in general: In an earlier analysis of 587 of the donors, 276 Gb of sequence data and roughly 100 million unique TCR beta sequences from 180 million or so T cells were reported. About 320 gigabases of sequencing data and around 87 million unique TCR sequences were included in an early release covering under 650 HLA-typed donors. Of the 300 to 500 genotyped donors, less than 85% were placed in the genetic ancestry cluster associated with self-reported Caucasian donors. The aim of the study was to test whether cataloging public T cell receptors could identify signatures of past pathogen exposure. The study used immunosequencing to profile the T cell repertoires of approximately 640 subjects and linked those repertoires to cytomegalovirus serostatus. Besides the first cohort of roughly 660 subjects, a separate validation cohort made up of 90 to 150 different subjects was used. To predict cytomegalovirus infection status, the study brought together high-throughput TCR immunosequencing, statistical association of individual TCRs with disease status, and machine learning. A later analysis re-examined previously published TCR beta repertoires from over 500 donors and added high-resolution HLA genotyping to investigate patterns of TCR occurrence. Rather than using new phenotypic data, the later analysis identified candidate immune exposures from TCR beta sequences and from how often those sequences occurred across donors. An earlier analysis of 450 to 750 of the donors used high-throughput TCR beta sequencing to judge whether each TCR beta V gene segment behaved as functional or pseudogenic. Donor age, sex, ethnicity and CMV serostatus were compiled together with the repertoire data. A later genetic analysis used genome-wide SNP genotypes for 398 of the 666 donors, treating that subset as a discovery cohort. All discovery cohort repertoires had been generated on a single sequencing platform. HLA typing included class I and class II loci at four-digit resolution. Typing coverage varied by locus: roughly 620-640 donors for A, B, C, DRB1 and DQB1; approximately 520 for DQA1; more than 600 for DPA1; under 490 for DPB1. Several DR-DQ haplotypes were treated as single units for association and clustering because of strong linkage in the cohort. On average, approximately 250,000 unique TCR beta nucleotide sequences were sequenced per donor among several hundred genotyped donors of the cohort, with roughly 18% of those sequences being non-productive. What the authors observed across the whole study: Only TCR beta chains were sequenced in this cohort, and the absence of alpha or paired-chain data limited detectable features. In an earlier analysis of some 540 of the donors, most TCR beta V segments appeared in productive rearrangements about 87% or about 30% of the time, broadly matching IMGT annotations. A further reported finding was that TCR beta sequences accurately predicted the HLA-A and HLA-B alleles for most subjects in the first cohort. Because HLA typing was unavailable for some donors at each locus, only the typed subset was used in association tests. A later analysis reported that several top co-occurrence clusters appeared linked to parvovirus B19, influenza, CMV and Epstein-Barr virus. Sequencing depth was assumed to be roughly uniform across donors in the presence/absence analyses, though that assumption may not hold. Compared with the roughly 710-donor mean, donors in an Asian-associated ancestry cluster had fewer N-insertions in productive TCRs, according to a later genetic analysis. A total of roughly 160 TCR beta chains were listed by the study as associated with cytomegalovirus. An association between a missense DCLRE1C variant and V-gene and J-gene trimming of TCR beta chains was found in a later genetic analysis and replicated in an independent cohort. According to a later analysis, TCR association rates differed among HLA loci, with DRB1 alleles showing the most associated TCRs and HLA-C alleles showing the fewest. Immune exposure information for the cohort was limited to CMV serostatus. It was suggested by the authors that the approach could potentially be generalized to other disease states and immunological phenotypes. Over 15 rarely observed V segments, including chromosome 9 orphons, were excluded from the earlier analysis of 550 to 700 of the donors because counts were too low. Across donors, most TCR sequences were observed very rarely, whereas some public TCRs were present in many individuals. Cytomegalovirus status was reported to be diagnosed by the classifier with high specificity and sensitivity in both the original and validation cohorts. When HLA alleles, especially DR and DQ, strongly co-occurred, attributing TCR associations to individual alleles was difficult. A later analysis associated roughly 17,000 TCR beta sequences with specific HLA alleles at a false discovery rate of 0.05. A later analysis found that HLA-associated TCR beta chains were more clonally expanded and had lower generation probabilities than equally common non-associated chains. A few of the identified cytomegalovirus-associated TCR beta chains were confirmed in vitro to be specific for cytomegalovirus antigens. Correlated functional status among segregating V segments might reflect linkage disequilibrium, but an unknown experimental factor could not be ruled out. A later analysis found that most CMV-associated TCR beta chains appeared HLA-restricted, with HLA associations seemingly driven largely by CMV exposure. A group of highly shared sequence variants was considered likely to be a technical artifact of the sequencing pipeline.

The library was made by the immunoSEQ multiplex PCR assay. For the multiplex PCR, a mixture combining 60 forward primers for TCR Vbeta segments and 13 reverse primers for TCR Jbeta segments was used. Amplification of the CDR3 region of rearranged TCR beta genes was performed with a multiplex PCR assay on genomic DNA. On the Illumina HiSeq System, the amplified TCR beta libraries were sequenced as 87-base-pair reads. In the authors' own workflow: In a later analysis, 77 million or so unique TCR beta chains were counted across the approximately 670 repertoires, and approximately 11 million of these chains were shared by at least two donors. A nearest-neighbor algorithm error-corrected the raw reads and collapsed the reads into unique sequences, merging closely related sequences to remove PCR and sequencing errors. Alignment of CDR3 sequences to IMGT reference sequences was used to assign V, D and J gene segments. Each retained sequence needed at least a six-nucleotide match to both a V gene segment and a J gene segment. Rearrangements were called productive when the CDR3 lacked stop codons and stayed in frame with V and J; all others were non-productive. Following IMGT convention, CDR3 was defined as the stretch from the second conserved V-encoded cysteine to the conserved J-encoded phenylalanine. In an earlier analysis of around 570 of the donors, sequences lacking an unambiguous match to a single V gene segment were excluded. In an earlier analysis of 450 to 700 of the donors, V segments were called functional above 56.7% productive rearrangements and were called segregating when the between-donor standard deviation exceeded 5%. To diagnose cytomegalovirus status from the catalog of TCR beta chain sequences, a statistical classification framework was built. In a later analysis, V and J genes were assigned by comparing TCR nucleotide sequences against IMGT/GENE-DB human TR gene sequences. Using the TCRdist pipeline, a later analysis assigned CDR3 sequences along with most-parsimonious VDJ recombination scenarios. In a later analysis, each TCR beta chain was defined by its CDR3 amino acid sequence together with its V-gene family, and reads without a unique V-gene family were excluded. A later analysis removed roughly 590 highly shared, low-generation-probability nucleotide sequences to deal with suspected cross-contamination and a sequencing artifact. In a later analysis, a clonal expansion index was calculated for each public chain from normalized within-repertoire ranks of inferred template counts. Generation probabilities in a later analysis came from a VDJ recombination model fitted to out-of-frame rearrangements, and those results were checked against IGoR. Hypergeometric tests were used in a later analysis to score TCR-TCR, TCR-HLA and TCR-CMV co-occurrence, with a repertoire-size bias correction applied to the TCR pairs. In a later analysis, false discovery rates were estimated by permuting HLA or CMV assignments 20 times. In a later analysis, co-occurring TCRs were grouped using DBSCAN, and TCRdist sequence similarity was added for clustering within HLA-allele-positive subsets. Co-occurrence clustering excluded repertoires with fewer than 30,000 or more than 120,000 public chains, plus five with anomalous nucleotide sharing. In its TCRdb copy, this immuneACCESS table keeps in-frame sequences only and misses some clones. Where compared with another copy, unresolved V genes explain less than half of these, and the others have no known cause. V and J calls and clone size are copied from that table; D and trimming were computed from the DNA. The sample contains some 140,000 clones, over 70% of them found a single time. About 13% of the sample is in the top ten clones.

Of note for this clone: Its antigen specificity is not known. No base quality information exists; no much larger clone differs at one position.

The cohort comprised 670 or so healthy bone marrow donors. Cohort members were all nominally healthy when sampled, although unrecorded immune exposures were likely present. The donor tested CMV seropositive and was one of the 289 seropositive cohort members. A peripheral blood sample was collected from each donor, and TCR beta sequencing was performed on peripheral blood mononuclear cells. Genomic DNA extraction from the blood cell samples was performed with the Qiagen DNeasy Blood Extraction Kit. The receptor was derived from a man in his thirties or forties in good health and CMV-seropositive. The specimen was PBMCs.

The CDR3 reads CASRGDRGFSQPQHF. The sequenced DNA: TGTGCCAGCAGGGGCGACAGGGGCTTTAGTCAGCCCCAGCATTTT. The chain is encoded by TRBV2 joined to TRBJ1-5, with 8 middle bases fitting TRBD1. CDR1 and CDR2, looked up from the germline V gene, are SNHLY and FYNNEI. Reading from cysteine to phenylalanine, the CDR3 counts 15 amino acids. Just the 45-base CDR3 DNA is kept, in frame starting at base 1. Ends trimmed: V by 6 bases, J by 6 bases; bases unmatched to a gene: 10. The CDR3 plus the reference TRBV2 and TRBJ1-5 genes for the other parts give the full variable domain: EPEVTQTPSHQVTQMGQEVILRCVPISNHLYFYWYRQILGQKVEFLVSFYNNEISEKSEIFDDQFSVERPDGSNFTLKIRSTKLEDSAMYFCASRGDRGFSQPQHFGDGTRLSIL.